Given below is one TCR beta chain in context. Its matching antigen is unknown. Indicated treatment: some 19 received Ad26.COV2.S at low or high dose, single or two shots; 5 received placebo; per-sample allocation not given. Sample collection was performed on day 63 after the first vaccine or placebo injection. A Boston adult aged 18-55 years was the donor. V shed 6 bases and J shed 9 bases, with 12 bases lying between them. CDR3 size: 12 residues. The entry originates in a study of Ad26.COV2.S vaccination and SARS-CoV-2 variants. Using immunoSEQ multiplex PCR, the repertoire was profiled, and TCRdb retains in-frame clones only, with some absent. The data hold under 550,000 clones, with approximately 90% observed a single time. Notes on the study in general: Similar non-spike TCR breadth was seen in vaccine and placebo recipients.

The rearrangement uses TRBV12-3 or TRBV12-4 and TRBJ1-3; no clear D. The input for sequencing was peripheral blood, taken in a trial of Ad26.COV2.S vaccine versus placebo. This receptor was obtained from a person between 18 and 59 years old who received the Ad26.COV2.S COVID-19 vaccine or a placebo. The CDR3: CASSHSLGTIYF. CDR3 DNA: TGTGCCAGCAGCCACTCCCTAGGCACCATATATTTT.